These T cell receptor beta chains were read from a single sample in a study of beta chain features in type 1 diabetes. Some clones are missing from TCRdb's copy, which holds only in-frame ones; the method was immunoSEQ multiplex PCR. Of fewer than 400,000 clones in the sample, 6.5% to 10% are singletons; the top ten hold around 0.44%. The sequenced material came from central memory CD4+ T cells from blood. The receptors originated from a woman aged 18-29 years in good health. Both conserved end residues are part of each CDR3. The D gene is left open where the match is weak. Clone size appears in some rows only: once, few, many, or a class for an expanded clone.

cdr3_length: 14; clone_size: few; j_call: TRBJ2-7; v_call: TRBV7-2; d_call: TRBD1; cdr3_nt: TGTGCCAGCAGCCCCGGACAGGGTCGGTTTGAGCAGTACTTC; cdr3_aa: CASSPGQGRFEQYF
cdr3_length: 15; clone_size: few; j_call: TRBJ1-1; v_call: TRBV29-1; d_call: NA; cdr3_nt: TGCAGCGTTGAAGCCAGGGGACGGCCGGTCACTGAAGCTTTCTTT; cdr3_aa: CSVEARGRPVTEAFF
cdr3_length: 16; clone_size: NA; j_call: TRBJ2-2; v_call: TRBV28; d_call: NA; cdr3_nt: TGTGCCAGCAGTTCCGGAAACGCCCGGAACACCGGGGAGCTGTTTTTT; cdr3_aa: CASSSGNARNTGELFF
cdr3_length: 14; clone_size: NA; j_call: TRBJ2-5; v_call: TRBV5-4; d_call: NA; cdr3_nt: TGTGCCAGCAGCTTGGGCGGGACAGAAGAGACCCAGTACTTC; cdr3_aa: CASSLGGTEETQYF
cdr3_length: 15; clone_size: few; j_call: TRBJ1-1; v_call: TRBV5-6; d_call: NA; cdr3_nt: TGTGCCAGCACCCGATATCAGGGGATGAACACTGAAGCTTTCTTT; cdr3_aa: CASTRYQGMNTEAFF
cdr3_length: 13; clone_size: few; j_call: TRBJ2-7; v_call: TRBV11-1; d_call: NA; cdr3_nt: TGTGCCAGCAGCTTAGAAGGGTACTACGAGCAGTACTTC; cdr3_aa: CASSLEGYYEQYF
cdr3_length: 13; clone_size: NA; j_call: TRBJ1-2; v_call: TRBV18; d_call: NA; cdr3_nt: TGTGCCAGCTCACCATCCGTCGGGGATGGCTACACCTTC; cdr3_aa: CASSPSVGDGYTF
cdr3_length: 15; clone_size: few; j_call: TRBJ2-1; v_call: TRBV10-3; d_call: TRBD2; cdr3_nt: TGTGCCATCAGGGCGTTAGCGGGAGGGTACAATGAGCAGTTCTTC; cdr3_aa: CAIRALAGGYNEQFF
cdr3_length: 12; clone_size: NA; j_call: TRBJ2-7; v_call: TRBV12-5; d_call: NA; cdr3_nt: TGTGCTAGTGGTTTGGGAGGATCCGAGCAGTACTTC; cdr3_aa: CASGLGGSEQYF
cdr3_length: 13; clone_size: few; j_call: TRBJ2-2; v_call: TRBV7-3; d_call: NA; cdr3_nt: TGTGCCAGCAGCCCCGGGAACACCGGGGAGCTGTTTTTT; cdr3_aa: CASSPGNTGELFF
cdr3_length: 17; clone_size: few; j_call: TRBJ2-3; v_call: TRBV11-2; d_call: NA; cdr3_nt: TGTGCCAGCAGCAAAACTCGGGCGGGATCGTTTCCAGATACGCAGTATTTT; cdr3_aa: CASSKTRAGSFPDTQYF
cdr3_length: 15; clone_size: NA; j_call: TRBJ1-5; v_call: TRBV6-1; d_call: NA; cdr3_nt: TGTGCCAGCCATGTTAGGCCTGGGACCAATCAGCCCCAGCATTTT; cdr3_aa: CASHVRPGTNQPQHF